The following is a TCR beta chain sequence with its context. The target of this receptor is not known. No per-base quality is available; no much larger clone lies one base away. The sample comes from a study of OX40 agonist ivuxolimab in advanced cancers. In the study overall: Ivuxolimab, which targeted the costimulatory receptor OX40 (CD134), was an agonistic, fully human IgG2 monoclonal antibody. Intravenous ivuxolimab was administered to patients every 2 weeks at six dose levels: 0.01, 0.1, 0.3, 1.5, 3 and 10 mg/kg. Of the roughly 52 dose-escalation patients, hepatocellular carcinoma was present in 19, melanoma in approximately 15, renal cell carcinoma in 9 and head and neck cancer in 9. A male proportion of around 83% and a mean age of 60 years, ranging from roughly 23 to 85, were recorded for the dose-escalation cohort. Prior anti-PD-1, anti-PD-L1 or anti-CTLA-4 therapy was permitted, and about two fifths of dose-escalation patients had received checkpoint inhibitors. Three dose-escalation patients achieved partial responses, one with hepatocellular carcinoma and two with cutaneous melanoma. The point of sequencing TCRbeta in the periphery was to test whether ivuxolimab changed TCR sequence diversity and drove clonal T-cell expansion. The paper covers the monotherapy dose-escalation part of the phase I ivuxolimab trial, which included N ≈ 50 patients.

Broader findings and caveats from the paper: In the 0.1-3.0 mg/kg groups, partial responders were among the patients with the lowest normalized peripheral clonal expansion, particularly in CD8+ T cells. Clonal expansion of both CD4+ and CD8+ blood T cells was observed from baseline to week 6 at doses 0.1 to 3.0 mg/kg. Antigen specificity was not determined for the clonally expanded peripheral T cells. Low levels of normalized T-cell clonal expansion were also seen in some nonresponding patients. After ivuxolimab, more expanded clones were found on average in CD8+ T cells than in CD4+ T cells.

Patients with autoimmune disease history or receiving systemic immunosuppression were excluded from the trial. Peripheral blood for TCR sequencing was drawn from every dose cohort at baseline, at cycle 4 day 1 and at cycle 7 day 1. The samples were drawn from a first-in-human, open-label, multicenter phase I dose-escalation trial of ivuxolimab. Adults with locally advanced or metastatic head and neck squamous cell, hepatocellular, melanoma or renal cell carcinoma were enrolled in the trial. Before TCR sequencing, CD4+ and CD8+ T cells were separately sorted from peripheral blood. Genomic DNA was isolated from the sorted cells so that the TCRbeta CDR3 region could be sequenced. The immunoSEQ Assay was used for sequencing of TCRbeta CDR3 regions. What TCRdb holds here is the immuneACCESS table cut down to in-frame rearrangements. Part of the clones is not present; checked against another copy, under half of the missing clones reflect an unresolved V gene, and the others are unexplained. In all, the sample holds about 60,000 clones, and about nine tenths of those were seen once. Of the sample, roughly 16% is held by the ten largest clones.

The CDR3 contains 17 residues, cysteine and phenylalanine counted. The sequence is cut down to CDR3 DNA, 51 bases in frame from base 1. After removal of 2 bases from V and 2 bases from J, the junction retains 11 bases not matched to a gene. The germline V gene (reference sequence) gives CDR1 as GTSNPN and CDR2 as SVGIG. The sequence was collected from an adult with an advanced solid tumor such as melanoma, head and neck, liver or kidney cancer. This chain is built from TRBV30 and TRBJ1-5; 8 bases in between match TRBD1. The source was CD4+ or CD8+ T cells sorted from blood, collected in a trial of the OX40 agonist ivuxolimab. The CDR3 protein is CAWSHRGGLLGNQPQHF. At the DNA level, the sequence is TGTGCCTGGAGTCACAGGGGGGGCCTCCTGGGCAATCAGCCCCAGCATTTT.